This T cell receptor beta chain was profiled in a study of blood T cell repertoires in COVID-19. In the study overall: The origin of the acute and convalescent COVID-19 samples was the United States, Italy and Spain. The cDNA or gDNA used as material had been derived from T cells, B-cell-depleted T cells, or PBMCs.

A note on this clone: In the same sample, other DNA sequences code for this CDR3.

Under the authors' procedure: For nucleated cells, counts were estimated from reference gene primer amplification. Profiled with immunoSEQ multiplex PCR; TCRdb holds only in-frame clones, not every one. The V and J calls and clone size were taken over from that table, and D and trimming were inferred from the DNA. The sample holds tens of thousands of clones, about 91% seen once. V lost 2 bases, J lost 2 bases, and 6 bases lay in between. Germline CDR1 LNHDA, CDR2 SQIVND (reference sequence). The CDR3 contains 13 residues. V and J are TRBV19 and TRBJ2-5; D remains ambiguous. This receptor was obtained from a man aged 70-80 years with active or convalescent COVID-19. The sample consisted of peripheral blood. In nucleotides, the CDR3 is TGTGCCAGTAGTATATGGGCTCAAGAGACCCAGTACTTC. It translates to CASSIWAQETQYF.